A single sample gave rise to the 13 T cell receptor beta chains below, sequenced in a study of radiation and T cells in renal cell carcinoma. Specified time point: baseline pretreatment blood. The treatment was: 15 Gy SBRT to primary tumor, nephrectomy 4 weeks later. The data were produced by immunoSEQ multiplex PCR, yet TCRdb's version contains in-frame clones alone and is incomplete. The sample shows 70,000 to 100,000 clones, approximately 80% of them seen only once. Sequenced material: blood, taken from a patient whose treatment included radiotherapy and nephrectomy. These receptors originate from a man between 60 and 70 years old with renal cell carcinoma.

The V call is TRBV4-2, the J call TRBJ2-3, with D unclear. The germline gives CDR1 LGHNA, CDR2 YNFKEQ. This CDR3 contains 16 residues. V lost 4 bases and J 0 bases, leaving 14 bases between the germline ends. The CDR3 coding sequence is TGTGCCAGCAGCCCTCCTTGGGCAGCTAGCACAGATACGCAGTATTTT. This codes for CASSPPWAASTDTQYF.

The genes are TRBV6-1 and TRBJ1-5; no reliable D call. The V gene's germline CDR1 is MNHNS and CDR2 SASEGT. The V end was cut by 5 bases, the J end by 2 bases, with 13 bases between. This CDR3 has 15 amino acids. The CDR3: CASSRDFGGNQPQHF. CDR3 DNA sequence: TGTGCCAGCAGTCGAGACTTCGGGGGCAATCAGCCCCAGCATTTT.

This chain connects TRBV4-3 to TRBJ2-3, with D uncertain. Germline V gene sequence: CDR1 LGHNA, CDR2 YSLEER. Between the trimmed V and J ends, which lost 1 base and 2 bases, there was a span of 10 bases. This CDR3 region has 15 residues. This chain's CDR3 is CASSQVGFPTDTQYF. For the CDR3, the DNA is TGCGCCAGCAGCCAAGTAGGGTTCCCCACAGATACGCAGTATTTT.

This chain uses TRBV10-1 with TRBJ2-1; 10 nucleotides align to TRBD1. CDR3 length: 15 amino acids. Per germline, CDR1 WNHNN and CDR2 SYGVQD (reference sequence). The J segment lost 8 bases and the V segment lost 4 bases, leaving 8 bases of the junction unmatched. DNA for the CDR3: TGCGCCAGCAGTGGAGAGGGACAGGGGATCGATGAGCAGTTCTTC. Protein product: CASSGEGQGIDEQFF.

This chain uses TRBV19 with TRBJ2-1, with TRBD2 identical over 11 bases. This CDR3 spans 17 amino acids. J gave up 5 bases and V 6 bases, and 12 bases lay outside the gene matches. Looked up from germline, CDR1 is LNHDA and CDR2 is SQIVND (reference sequence). DNA for the CDR3: TGTGCCAGTAGCTGTGCTAGACTAGCGGGAAATGACAATGAGCAGTTCTTC. Translated: CASSCARLAGNDNEQFF.

The gene calls are TRBV5-4 and TRBJ2-5; 10 bases agree with TRBD2. Germline trimming cut 2 bases from V and 2 bases from J; bases unmatched to any gene: 6. CDR3 length equals 16 residues. Looked up from germline, CDR1 is SGHNT and CDR2 is YYREEE (reference sequence). The CDR3 nucleotides are TGTGCCAGCAGCTTTGGAGCGGGAGGGGGGCAAGAGACCCAGTACTTC. Translating it yields CASSFGAGGGQETQYF.

The DNA for the CDR3 is TGTGCCAGCAGTTTTGGCGGGGCTAGTCCTAGCACAGATACGCAGTATTTT. It is translated as CASSFGGASPSTDTQYF. The rearrangement links TRBV27 to TRBJ2-3; perhaps TRBD2 as D (6 bases). Germline V gives CDR1 MNHEY, CDR2 SMNVEV (reference sequence). V was pared by 3 bases and J by 0 bases, with 16 bases between. The CDR3 runs to 17 residues.

V and J are TRBV10-2 and TRBJ2-2; the match to TRBD1 covers 9 bases. J was trimmed by 5 bases and V by 0 bases; bases with no gene match: 7. CDR1 and CDR2 from the germline V gene are WSHSY and SAAADI. The CDR3 length is 17 residues. The CDR3 DNA follows: TGCGCCAGCAGTGAGTCAAGACAGGGGGTTATGACCGGGGAGCTGTTTTTT. It translates to CASSESRQGVMTGELFF.

The rearrangement uses TRBV7-6 and TRBJ2-7; TRBD1 agrees at 10 bases. Germline loops: CDR1 SGHVS, CDR2 FNYEAQ. V was clipped by 1 base and J by 0 bases; unmatched bases: 21. The CDR3 covers 22 residues. The CDR3: CASSLGGTGVVALTQTSYEQYF. The CDR3 DNA follows: TGTGCCAGCAGCTTAGGTGGGACAGGGGTGGTAGCGCTAACCCAAACCTCCTACGAGCAGTACTTC.

This clone was seen just once. This rearrangement joins TRBV5-5 to TRBJ2-2; 8 positions match TRBD1. The CDR3 extends over 16 amino acids. The junction had 5 bases not matched to a gene; V was cut back by 1 base and J by 3 bases. Looked up from germline, CDR1 is SGHKS and CDR2 is YYEKEE (reference sequence). As DNA, the CDR3 is TGTGCCAGCAGCTTGATGGGACAGGACTACACCGGGGAGCTGTTTTTT. It codes for CASSLMGQDYTGELFF.

This rearrangement joins TRBV7-7 to TRBJ2-5; weak D call: TRBD2 (6 bases). With 8 bases removed from V and 4 bases from J, the gap between germline ends came to 20 bases. This CDR3 comprises 15 residues. Germline lookup yields CDR1 SSHAT and CDR2 FNYEAQ (reference sequence). CDR3 sequence reads: CASGSGSTRTETQYF. In DNA form, the CDR3 reads TGTGCCAGCGGAAGCGGGTCCACCCGGACAGAGACCCAGTACTTC. The full variable domain, with the rest looked up from reference TRBV7-7 and TRBJ2-5, is GAGVSQSPRYKVTKRGQDVTLRCDPISSHATLYWYQQALGQGPEFLTYFNYEAQPDKSGLPSDRFSAERPEGSISTLTIQRTEQRDSAMYRCASGSGSTRTETQYFGPGTRLLVL.

This clone is classed as medium-sized. The chain uses TRBV19 and TRBJ1-1; D call uncertain. Per the germline V gene, CDR1 is LNHDA and CDR2 is SQIVND (reference sequence). This CDR3 contains 16 residues. Deletions cut 5 bases from V and 0 bases from J, with 16 bases between. CDR3: CASSPPGGRLNTEAFF. DNA of the CDR3: TGTGCCAGTAGTCCCCCTGGCGGACGGCTGAACACTGAAGCTTTCTTT.

This clone was observed a handful of times. The chain employs TRBV18 and TRBJ1-1; D gene ambiguous. V gave up 2 bases and J gave up 0 bases, with 16 bases separating them. Germline-derived CDR1 and CDR2 are KGHSH and LQKENI. The CDR3 is 17 residues long. CDR3 sequence: CASSPRADNTLNTEAFF. CDR3 coding DNA: TGTGCCAGCTCACCAAGAGCAGACAATACGTTGAACACTGAAGCTTTCTTT.